Following are 20 T cell receptor beta chains from one sample sequenced in a study of blood T cell repertoires in COVID-19. The method was immunoSEQ multiplex PCR; TCRdb's version includes in-frame clones alone and lacks a portion of them. The sample consists of hundreds of thousands of clones, approximately 86% of them appearing once. The sequenced material came from PBMCs or T cells enriched from blood (not recorded which). Receptor source: a woman aged 25 to 39 who had recovered from COVID-19.

This chain joins TRBV7-9 and TRBJ2-2; 8 nucleotides align to TRBD1. Germline trimming cut 6 bases from V and 8 bases from J; bases unmatched to any gene: 20. Germline loops: CDR1 SEHNR, CDR2 FQNEAQ (reference sequence). This CDR3 comprises 18 residues. The CDR3 DNA reads as TGTGCCAGCAGAACCACCCCAATCAGACAGGGGAGGTTGGGGGAGCTGTTTTTT. Residues: CASRTTPIRQGRLGELFF.

The chain employs TRBV7-9 and TRBJ1-2, with D tentatively TRBD1 (6 bases). Trimming stripped 5 bases from V and 8 bases from J, with 15 bases between. This CDR3 spans 13 amino acids. Germline V lookup: CDR1 SEHNR, CDR2 FQNEAQ (reference sequence). This CDR3 reads CASSHSRGYGYTF. In DNA form, the CDR3 reads TGTGCCAGCAGCCATTCGAGGGGGTACGGCTACACCTTC. The complete variable domain, with remaining parts taken from reference TRBV7-9 and TRBJ1-2, reads DTGVSQNPRHKITKRGQNVTFRCDPISEHNRLYWYRQTLGQGPEFLTYFQNEAQLEKSRLLSDRFSAERPKGSFSTLEIQRTEQGDSAMYLCASSHSRGYGYTFGSGTRLTVV.

This chain links TRBV30 with TRBJ2-3; 15 bases match TRBD2. The CDR3 sequence is 16 residues long. Germline V gives CDR1 GTSNPN, CDR2 SVGIG (reference sequence). V lost 2 bases, J lost 2 bases, and 2 bases stayed unmatched. CDR3 residues: CAWSRTSGGVTDTQYF. The CDR3 DNA reads TGTGCCTGGAGTAGGACTAGCGGGGGGGTCACAGATACGCAGTATTTT.

V is TRBV28 and J is TRBJ1-1, with D possibly TRBD1 on 5 matching bases. CDR3 length: 14 residues. CDR1 MDHEN and CDR2 SYDVKM come from the germline V gene. Trimming shortened V by 2 bases and J by 1 base, and 8 bases separated the two germline ends. CDR3 in amino acids: CASSLQTANTEAFF. The CDR3 DNA sequence: TGTGCCAGCAGTTTACAGACAGCGAACACTGAAGCTTTCTTT.

V gene TRBV7-3 combines with J gene TRBJ2-3; 9 bases map to TRBD1. Germline values: CDR1 SGHTA, CDR2 FQGTGA. V was pared by 5 bases and J by 2 bases, with 11 bases of the junction left unmatched. The CDR3 is made up of 17 amino acids. This chain's CDR3 is CASSPNPGTGFTDTQYF. The CDR3 coding sequence is TGTGCCAGCAGCCCCAACCCCGGGACAGGGTTCACAGATACGCAGTATTTT.

The rearrangement uses TRBV5-8 and TRBJ1-2; 12 nucleotides agree with TRBD1. CDR1 and CDR2 (germline): SGHTS, YDEGEE. V gave up 2 bases and J gave up 2 bases; unmatched junction bases: 10. CDR3 length: 18 amino acids. CDR3 loop: CASSFYPGQGAGNYGYTF. The CDR3 DNA reads as TGTGCCAGCAGCTTCTATCCGGGACAGGGGGCAGGGAACTATGGCTACACCTTC.

The count of this clone is one. V and J are TRBV11-2 and TRBJ2-3; TRBD2 might be the D (6 bases). The CDR3 consists of 12 residues. Germline lookup yields CDR1 SGHAT and CDR2 FQNNGV. Trimming stripped 5 bases from V and 8 bases from J, with 11 bases between. The CDR3 protein is CASSPLGSTQYF. Written as DNA, the CDR3 is TGTGCCAGCAGCCCCCTCGGGAGTACGCAGTATTTT.

The chain joins TRBV11-2 to TRBJ2-7, with D unresolved. The CDR3 runs 15 residues. V was pared by 5 bases and J by 2 bases, with 16 bases between. Looked up from germline, CDR1 is SGHAT and CDR2 is FQNNGV. The CDR3 DNA follows: TGTGCCAGCAGCCTCTCCGCGGCAGTAACCTACGAGCAGTACTTC. This codes for CASSLSAAVTYEQYF.

This clone was seen more than once but under ten times. The chain combines TRBV28 with TRBJ1-1; D is unresolved. V lost 5 bases and J 7 bases, leaving 11 bases between the germline ends. Germline CDR1 MDHEN, CDR2 SYDVKM. There are 12 residues in the CDR3. The CDR3 coding sequence is TGTGCCAGCAGTAGAGGTCGCCTTGAAGCTTTCTTT. Translation: CASSRGRLEAFF.

The V gene is TRBV6-5, the J gene TRBJ1-1; 8 bases match TRBD1. The junction had 5 bases not matched to a gene; V was cut back by 4 bases and J by 4 bases. The CDR3 extends over 14 amino acids. CDR1 is MNHEY and CDR2 is SVGAGI in the germline V gene. The chain's CDR3 is CASSWTGLGTEAFF. CDR3 DNA: TGTGCCAGCAGTTGGACAGGGCTGGGCACTGAAGCTTTCTTT.

The rearrangement uses TRBV6-5 and TRBJ2-1; tentatively, D is TRBD2 (5 bases). V shed 5 bases and J shed 8 bases, with 16 bases lying between them. The germline gives CDR1 MNHEY, CDR2 SVGAGI. There are 14 residues in the CDR3. The DNA of the CDR3 is TGTGCCAGCAGTCGCGGGCGACTGGACTATGAGCAGTTCTTC. Translated, it gives CASSRGRLDYEQFF.

The CDR3 region is CASSGQGLGNSPLHF. CDR3 bases: TGTGCCAGCAGCGGACAGGGGCTCGGAAATTCACCCCTCCACTTT. The rearrangement joins TRBV9 to TRBJ1-6; 8 nucleotides align to TRBD1. CDR3 length: 15 amino acids. CDR1 is SGDLS and CDR2 is YYNGEE in the germline V gene. V trimming: 3 bases; J trimming: 7 bases; junction bases outside the gene matches: 6.

V is TRBV5-1 and J is TRBJ2-3, with TRBD2 matching 12 bases. The V segment lost 0 bases and the J segment 4 bases; nucleotides outside the gene matches: 6. This CDR3 has 17 amino acids. CDR1 and CDR2 from the germline V gene are SGHRS and YFSETQ. CDR3 sequence (DNA): TGCGCCAGCAGCTTGGAGACTAGCGGGAGAGGGGCAGATACGCAGTATTTT. Protein: CASSLETSGRGADTQYF.

The rearrangement links TRBV24-1 to TRBJ1-2; D may be TRBD1 (6 bases). Looked up from germline, CDR1 is KGHDR and CDR2 is SFDVKD. CDR3 length: 15 residues. V lost 3 bases and J 8 bases, leaving 18 bases between the germline ends. CDR3 coding DNA: TGTGCCACCAGTGATCGTACTTCGGGGGGCTTAGGCTACACCTTC. The encoded protein is CATSDRTSGGLGYTF.

The chain couples TRBV2 to TRBJ1-2; D is possibly TRBD1 (5 bases). Germline CDR1 SNHLY, CDR2 FYNNEI. This CDR3 has 15 amino acids. The ends were cut back, 3 bases at V and 4 bases at J, with 15 bases in the middle. The CDR3 bases are TGTGCCAGCAGTGAGGGTCGCCGGGGGATCTATGGCTACACCTTC. It is translated as CASSEGRRGIYGYTF. The entire variable domain, with the rest obtained from reference TRBV2 and TRBJ1-2, is as follows: EPEVTQTPSHQVTQMGQEVILRCVPISNHLYFYWYRQILGQKVEFLVSFYNNEISEKSEIFDDQFSVERPDGSNFTLKIRSTKLEDSAMYFCASSEGRRGIYGYTFGSGTRLTVV.

The rearrangement joins TRBV6-5 to TRBJ2-7; 9 nucleotides match TRBD2. From germline, CDR1 is MNHEY and CDR2 SVGAGI. CDR3 length: 14 amino acids. Trimming took 6 bases from V and 6 from J; bases not matched to a gene: 9. CDR3 nucleotide sequence: TGTGCCAGCAGCGTAGCGGGGGAGTCCGGCGAGCAGTACTTC. Protein product: CASSVAGESGEQYF.

This chain joins TRBV6-2 or TRBV6-3 and TRBJ1-2; 8 nucleotides agree with TRBD1. V was clipped by 4 bases and J by 5 bases; unmatched bases: 6. CDR1 is MNHEY, CDR2 SVGEGT, per germline. The CDR3 is 14 amino acids. CDR3 DNA sequence: TGTGCCAGCAGTTCCTCGGGACAGGCTTATGGCTACACCTTC. This encodes CASSSSGQAYGYTF.

The rearrangement uses TRBV18 and TRBJ2-7; TRBD1 matches 12 bases. The CDR3 length is 15 residues. Per germline, CDR1 KGHSH and CDR2 LQKENI. V lost 7 bases and J lost 3; bases outside the gene matches: 7. The CDR3: CASFPGTGGNYEQYF. The CDR3 nucleotides read TGTGCCAGCTTCCCCGGGACAGGGGGCAACTACGAGCAGTACTTC.

This chain joins TRBV9 and TRBJ1-1; maybe TRBD1 (5 bases). The CDR3 consists of 14 residues. The ends were cut back, 0 bases at V and 1 base at J, with 7 bases in the middle. Germline V gene sequence: CDR1 SGDLS, CDR2 YYNGEE. As DNA, the CDR3 is TGTGCCAGCAGCGTAGGACAGCAGAACACTGAAGCTTTCTTT. As protein: CASSVGQQNTEAFF.

The rearrangement joins TRBV15 to TRBJ1-3; D gene ambiguous. The CDR3 consists of 16 residues. Germline CDR1 is LNHNV and CDR2 is YYDKDF (reference sequence). The V gene lost 0 bases and the J gene lost 0 bases, with 9 bases spanning the gap. In DNA, the CDR3 is TGTGCCACCAGCAGAGAGTGGGCAGGCTCTGGAAACACCATATATTTT. Encoded protein: CATSREWAGSGNTIYF. The full variable domain, its missing parts supplied by reference TRBV15 and TRBJ1-3, is DAMVIQNPRYQVTQFGKPVTLSCSQTLNHNVMYWYQQKSSQAPKLLFHYYDKDFNNEADTPDNFQSRRPNTSFCFLDIRSPGLGDTAMYLCATSREWAGSGNTIYFGEGSWLTVV.